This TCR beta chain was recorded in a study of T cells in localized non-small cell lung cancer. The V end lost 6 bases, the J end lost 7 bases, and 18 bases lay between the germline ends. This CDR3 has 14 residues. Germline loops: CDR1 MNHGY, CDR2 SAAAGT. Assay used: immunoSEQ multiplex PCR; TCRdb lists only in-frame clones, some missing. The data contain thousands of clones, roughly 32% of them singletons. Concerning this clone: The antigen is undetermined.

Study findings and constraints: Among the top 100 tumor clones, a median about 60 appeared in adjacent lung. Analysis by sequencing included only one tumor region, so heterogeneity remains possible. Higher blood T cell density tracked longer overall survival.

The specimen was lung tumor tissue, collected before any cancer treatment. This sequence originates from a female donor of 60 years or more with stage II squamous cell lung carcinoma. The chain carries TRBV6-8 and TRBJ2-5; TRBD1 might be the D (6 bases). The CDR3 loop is CASRPRNRVGTQYF. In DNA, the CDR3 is TGTGCCAGCAGACCCCGTAACAGGGTAGGGACCCAGTACTTC.